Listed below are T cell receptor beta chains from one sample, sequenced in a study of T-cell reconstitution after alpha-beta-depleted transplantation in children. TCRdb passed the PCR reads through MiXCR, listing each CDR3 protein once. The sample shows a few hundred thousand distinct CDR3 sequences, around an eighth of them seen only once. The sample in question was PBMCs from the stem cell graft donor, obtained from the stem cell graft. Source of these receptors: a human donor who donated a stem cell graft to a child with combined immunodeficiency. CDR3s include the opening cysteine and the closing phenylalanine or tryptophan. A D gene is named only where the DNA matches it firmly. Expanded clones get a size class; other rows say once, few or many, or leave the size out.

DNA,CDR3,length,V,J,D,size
TGTGCCAGCAGCAGCACCCCTGGGGTAAAAGCTTTCTTT,CASSSTPGVKAFF,13,TRBV7-2,TRBJ1-1,NA,few
TGTGCCAGCAGTTTACAGGGGGGCGTTGAAGCTTTCTTT,CASSLQGGVEAFF,13,TRBV12-3/TRBV12-4,TRBJ1-1,TRBD1,many
TGCAGCGTAGTCGGGACTAGGGGACGCACAGATACGCAGTATTTT,CSVVGTRGRTDTQYF,15,TRBV29-1,TRBJ2-3,TRBD2,few
TGCGCCAGCACCTTGGGCGGACTAGCGGGAACCTACGAGCAGTACTTC,CASTLGGLAGTYEQYF,16,TRBV5-1,TRBJ2-7,TRBD2,few
TGTGCCACCTCCGCCGGCGGGAACTCCTACGAGCAGTACTTC,CATSAGGNSYEQYF,14,TRBV27,TRBJ2-7,NA,NA
TGTGCCAGCAGTGGCCCCGGGACTAGCGCACAGTATTTT,CASSGPGTSAQYF,13,TRBV9,TRBJ2-3,TRBD2,few
TGCAGCGTTGGTGAGGGCGTCACTGAAGCTTTCTTT,CSVGEGVTEAFF,12,TRBV29-1,TRBJ1-1,NA,many
TGCGCCAGCAGCTTACCACTAGCTACGAACACCGGGGAGCTGTTTTTT,CASSLPLATNTGELFF,16,TRBV5-1,TRBJ2-2,NA,NA
TGCAGCGTGTTATCTTCCGGGTCTACGCGGCACACTGAAGCTTTCTTT,CSVLSSGSTRHTEAFF,16,TRBV29-1,TRBJ1-1,NA,NA
TGTGCCATCAGTGCGAGTTACCCTTCGGGCGGCAACAATGAGCAGTTCTTC,CAISASYPSGGNNEQFF,17,TRBV10-3,TRBJ2-1,NA,NA
TGTGCCAGCAGCAAACTAGGCCGGAGGTCAGGGGGCACTGAAGCTTTCTTT,CASSKLGRRSGGTEAFF,17,TRBV21-1,TRBJ1-1,NA,few
TGTGCCAGCAGCCCGAGGACTAGCGGGGGAACCTACGAGCAGTACTTC,CASSPRTSGGTYEQYF,16,TRBV7-2,TRBJ2-7,TRBD2,few
TGTGCCACCAGTGACCGCACAGGGGGCTTCGATCAGCCCCAGCATTTT,CATSDRTGGFDQPQHF,16,TRBV24-1,TRBJ1-5,TRBD1,few
TGTGCCAGCAGCCGGGACCCCCGGGGGGCCTACAATGAGCAGTTCTTC,CASSRDPRGAYNEQFF,16,TRBV7-8,TRBJ2-1,TRBD2,few
TGCGCCAGCAGCTTGTTCTGGGGCGATTCCTACGAGCAGTACTTC,CASSLFWGDSYEQYF,15,TRBV5-1,TRBJ2-7,NA,many
TGCGCCAGCAGCCAAGAAGGGGGGTATGAAGAGACCCAGTACTTC,CASSQEGGYEETQYF,15,TRBV4-3,TRBJ2-5,NA,NA
TGTGCCAGCAGCCATCCAGGCGAGGGCAATGAGCAGTTCTTC,CASSHPGEGNEQFF,14,TRBV3-1,TRBJ2-1,NA,few
TGTGCCAGCAGTTATGAGACTAGCGGAAAATACAATGAGCAGTTCTTC,CASSYETSGKYNEQFF,16,TRBV3-1,TRBJ2-1,TRBD2,few
TGTGACACCAGCTTCCGGGGCCAAGGCGGGTACAATGAGCAGTTCTTC,CDTSFRGQGGYNEQFF,16,TRBV24-1,TRBJ2-1,NA,NA
TGTGCTAGTGGTTTGGCCACTAGCTACGAGCAGTACTTC,CASGLATSYEQYF,13,TRBV12-5,TRBJ2-7,NA,NA
TGTGCCAGCAGCTTAGCCCCCAGCGGGAGAGCAGAGACCCAGTACTTC,CASSLAPSGRAETQYF,16,TRBV11-2,TRBJ2-5,TRBD2,few
TGTGCCAGCAGTTACTCGATTCGGTCTGGGGAAGCTTTCTTT,CASSYSIRSGEAFF,14,TRBV6-5,TRBJ1-1,NA,many
TGTGCCAGCTCACCAGTCAACGTAGATACGCAGTATTTT,CASSPVNVDTQYF,13,TRBV18,TRBJ2-3,NA,many
TGTGCCACCTGGGATTATGGCTACACCTTC,CATWDYGYTF,10,TRBV24-1,TRBJ1-2,NA,many
TGTGCCAGAGGCGGGGGCACGGGCACAGATACGCAGTATTTT,CARGGGTGTDTQYF,14,TRBV19,TRBJ2-3,NA,few
TGTGCCACCAGCAGAGATAAGGGGATTTACGAGCAGTACTTC,CATSRDKGIYEQYF,14,TRBV15,TRBJ2-7,NA,NA
TGTGCCAGCAGTTTTTCCTCTTCCTCCTACAATGAGCAGTTCTTC,CASSFSSSSYNEQFF,15,TRBV27,TRBJ2-1,NA,many